This T cell receptor beta chain was captured by sequencing in a study of cytomegalovirus exposure and HLA in healthy donors (TCRdb year 2017). As for the study more broadly: The roughly 670 repertoires of the first cohort and the roughly 110 validation repertoires were produced on the same platform, according to a later analysis. To predict cytomegalovirus infection status, the study combined high-throughput TCR immunosequencing, statistical association of individual TCRs with disease status, and machine learning. In addition to the first cohort of around 670 subjects, a separate validation cohort of 120 different subjects was used. The study aimed to test whether cataloging public T cell receptors could reveal signatures of past pathogen exposure. What the research found in general, with its limitations: According to the authors, the approach could potentially be generalized to other disease states and immunological phenotypes. All 120 or so repertoires were used to score co-occurrence in the validation cohort in a later analysis, because that analysis had no HLA typing for the cohort. A few of the identified cytomegalovirus-associated TCR beta chains were confirmed in vitro to be specific for cytomegalovirus antigens. A later analysis found that TCRs clustered in the first cohort also tended to co-occur in the roughly 120 validation repertoires, with 90% to 95% of cluster scores above 0. Most TCR sequences were observed very rarely across donors, whereas some public TCRs were present in many individuals. The classifier was reported to diagnose cytomegalovirus status with high specificity and sensitivity in both the original and validation cohorts. In the study, about 150 TCR beta chains were listed as associated with cytomegalovirus.

The method behind the library was the immunoSEQ multiplex PCR assay. The authors' pipeline ran thus. A statistical classification framework was built to diagnose cytomegalovirus status from the catalog of TCR beta chain sequences. In its TCRdb copy, this immuneACCESS table keeps in-frame sequences only and misses some clones. Where compared with another copy, unresolved V genes explain less than half of these, and the others have no known cause. Clone size and the V and J calls come from that table; the DNA yielded D and trimming. This sample lists roughly 150,000 clones; 80% to 95% were detected once. Jointly, the top ten make up about 0.7% of the sample. The sample holds a few counts of this clone. Its antigen target is currently unknown. No base quality information exists; no much larger clone differs at one position. Donors formed part of the validation cohort, which comprised fewer than 150 subjects and was distinct from the first cohort of 550 to 850 subjects.

The source of this sequence is a man aged 18-30 years in good health and CMV-seronegative. Specimen: PBMCs.

The CDR3: CASSEGHRGSYSGNTIYF. The nucleotide sequence is given as TGTGCCAGCAGTGAAGGCCACAGGGGCTCTTACTCTGGAAACACCATATATTTT. The chain couples TRBV2 to TRBJ1-3; 7 middle bases align to TRBD1. The germline V gene provides CDR1 SNHLY and CDR2 FYNNEI. The V end gives up 1 base and the J end 0 bases, leaving 9 bases in the junction not matched to a gene. From cysteine to phenylalanine, the CDR3 is 18 amino acids long. Kept here is only the CDR3 DNA, which spans 54 bases and is read in frame from base 1.